Each of the 9 T cell receptor beta chains below was sequenced from the same sample in a study of blood T cells in healthy people across ages. For the second PCR, which ran for roughly 6 to 12 cycles, a sample-barcoded 5' primer and a J-beta primer mix were used. MiXCR, run by TCRdb on the 5' RACE reads, gives a single entry per CDR3 protein. The sample consists of around 1.7 million distinct CDR3 sequences, under 30% of them appearing once. Sequencing used blood. These receptors were obtained from a woman younger than 45 in good health.

This clonotype was counted a few times. J is TRBJ1-2 and V is TRBV7-2; 7 bases agree with TRBD1. J gave up 3 bases and V 5 bases, and 9 bases lay outside the gene matches. CDR3 length: 15 amino acids. Germline V CDR1 and CDR2: SGHTA, FQGNSA. CDR3 residues: CASSAPRDSYYGYTF. The CDR3 nucleotides read TGTGCCAGCAGCGCGCCCCGGGACAGCTACTATGGCTACACCTTC.

This clonotype has ten or more counts. The chain links TRBV5-4 to TRBJ2-1; 10 nucleotides agree with TRBD1. Trimming took 6 bases from V and 3 from J; bases not matched to a gene: 3. The germline gives CDR1 SGHNT, CDR2 YYREEE (reference sequence). The CDR3 runs 14 residues. The CDR3 coding sequence is TGTGCCAGCACCCGGGACAGGGGCTACAATGAGCAGTTCTTC. This codes for CASTRDRGYNEQFF.

This clonotype was seen many times. The V and J genes are TRBV5-1 and TRBJ2-1; TRBD2 matches at 11 bases. V was clipped by 3 bases and J by 4 bases; unmatched bases: 3. The CDR3 length is 15 residues. The germline CDR1 and CDR2 sequences are SGHRS and YFSETQ. This CDR3 is CASSYLAGGYNEQFF. CDR3 DNA: TGCGCCAGCAGCTATCTAGCGGGAGGATACAATGAGCAGTTCTTC.

This clonotype appeared a few times. The chain is built from TRBV5-1 and TRBJ2-6; either TRBD1 or TRBD2 may supply D (5 bases each). The CDR3 has 16 residues. V was clipped by 9 bases and J by 0 bases, with 16 bases between them. In germline, CDR1 is SGHRS, CDR2 YFSETQ. The CDR3 loop reads CATTGTAVSGANVLTF. CDR3 coding DNA: TGCGCCACCACCGGGACGGCGGTCTCTGGGGCCAACGTCCTGACTTTC.

With regard to this clonotype: With a much larger clone just one base away, this may be a read error. This sequence joins TRBV20-1 and TRBJ2-1, with 11 bases matching TRBD2. The V gene's germline CDR1 is DFQATT and CDR2 SNEGSKA (reference sequence). The CDR3 covers 14 residues. V shed 6 bases, J shed 8 bases, and the junction held 9 bases outside the gene matches. For the CDR3, the DNA is TGCAGTGCAGCATCTAGCGGGGGGACCTATGAGCAGTTCTTC. Residues: CSAASSGGTYEQFF.

This clonotype was picked up many times. This rearrangement joins TRBV20-1 to TRBJ1-1; D is ambiguous. This CDR3 is built from 12 residues. Per the germline V gene, CDR1 is DFQATT and CDR2 is SNEGSKA (reference sequence). V shed 1 base and J shed 5 bases, with 8 bases lying between them. CDR3 nucleotides: TGCAGTGCTAGAGCAGGTATGACTGAAGCTTTCTTT. It is translated as CSARAGMTEAFF.

The chain uses TRBV5-1 and TRBJ1-4; D is undetermined. The ends were cut back, 7 bases at V and 7 bases at J, with 23 bases in the middle. The V gene's germline CDR1 is SGHRS and CDR2 YFSETQ. The CDR3 runs to 16 residues. The CDR3 sequence: CASGLPLPDGVEKLFF. CDR3 DNA sequence: TGCGCCAGCGGATTGCCACTCCCGGACGGAGTTGAAAAACTGTTTTTT.

This clonotype was counted a single time. The genes are TRBV11-2 and TRBJ2-2, with 13 bases identical to TRBD2. The CDR3 contains 23 residues. The junction had 27 bases not matched to a gene; V was cut back by 4 bases and J by 7 bases. The germline gives CDR1 SGHAT, CDR2 FQNNGV. The CDR3 bases are TGTGCCAGCAGCTGGGGACTTAGCGTAACTAGCGGGGGGGCCTCGACCACTCGCGGGGAGCTGTTTTTT. Its translation is CASSWGLSVTSGGASTTRGELFF.

This clonotype has at least ten counts. This chain connects TRBV6-5 to TRBJ2-1; 8 bases align to TRBD2. CDR3 size: 15 residues. Germline V CDR1 and CDR2: MNHEY, SVGAGI. V lost 0 bases, J lost 3 bases, and 1 base stayed unmatched. The DNA of the CDR3 is TGTGCCAGCAGTTACTCGACTAGCGACTACAATGAGCAGTTCTTC. It codes for CASSYSTSDYNEQFF.